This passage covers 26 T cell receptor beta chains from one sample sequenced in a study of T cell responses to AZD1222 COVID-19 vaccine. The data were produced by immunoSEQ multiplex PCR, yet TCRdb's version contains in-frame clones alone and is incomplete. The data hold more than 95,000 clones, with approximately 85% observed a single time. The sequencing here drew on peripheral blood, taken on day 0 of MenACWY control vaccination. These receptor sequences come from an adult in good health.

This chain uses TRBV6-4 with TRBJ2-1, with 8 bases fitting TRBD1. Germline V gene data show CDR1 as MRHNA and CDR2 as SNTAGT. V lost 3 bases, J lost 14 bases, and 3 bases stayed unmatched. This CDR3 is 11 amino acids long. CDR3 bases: TGTGCCAGCAGTGAACGGACAGGGAAGTTCTTC. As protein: CASSERTGKFF.

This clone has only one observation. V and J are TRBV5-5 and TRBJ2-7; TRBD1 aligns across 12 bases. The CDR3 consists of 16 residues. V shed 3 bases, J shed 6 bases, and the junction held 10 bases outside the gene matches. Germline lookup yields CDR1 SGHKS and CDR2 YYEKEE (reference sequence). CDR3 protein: CASSWDHGTGGVEQYF. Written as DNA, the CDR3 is TGTGCCAGCAGCTGGGATCACGGGACAGGGGGCGTCGAGCAGTACTTC.

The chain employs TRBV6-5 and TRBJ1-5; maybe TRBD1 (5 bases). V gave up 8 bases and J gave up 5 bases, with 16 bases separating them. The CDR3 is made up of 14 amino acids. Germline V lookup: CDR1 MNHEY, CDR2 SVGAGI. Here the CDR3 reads CASGKDRLHQPQHF. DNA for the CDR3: TGTGCCAGCGGAAAAGACAGACTCCATCAGCCCCAGCATTTT.

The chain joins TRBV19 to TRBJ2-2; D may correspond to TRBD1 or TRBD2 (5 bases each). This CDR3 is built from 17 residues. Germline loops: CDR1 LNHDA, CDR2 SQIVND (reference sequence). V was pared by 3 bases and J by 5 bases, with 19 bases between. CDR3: CASSILPPLGRTGELFF. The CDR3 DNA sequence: TGTGCCAGTAGTATTCTTCCCCCCCTGGGACGGACCGGGGAGCTGTTTTTT.

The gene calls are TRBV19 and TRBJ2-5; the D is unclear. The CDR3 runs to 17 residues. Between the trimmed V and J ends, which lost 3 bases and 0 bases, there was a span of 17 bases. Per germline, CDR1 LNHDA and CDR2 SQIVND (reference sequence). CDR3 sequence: CASSIRSGRLHQETQYF. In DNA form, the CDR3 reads TGTGCCAGTAGTATTAGGTCTGGCAGACTTCACCAAGAGACCCAGTACTTC.

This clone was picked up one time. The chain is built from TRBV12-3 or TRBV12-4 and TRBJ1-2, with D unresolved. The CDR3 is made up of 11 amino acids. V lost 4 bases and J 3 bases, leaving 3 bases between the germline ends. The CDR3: CASSSYYGYTF. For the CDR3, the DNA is TGTGCCAGCAGTTCTTACTATGGCTACACCTTC.

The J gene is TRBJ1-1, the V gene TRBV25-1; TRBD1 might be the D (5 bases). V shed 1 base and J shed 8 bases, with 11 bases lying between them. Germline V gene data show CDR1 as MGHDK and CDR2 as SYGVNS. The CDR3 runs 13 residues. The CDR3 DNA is TGTGCCAGCAGTGAATTAAAGGGGAGGGAAGCTTTCTTT. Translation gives CASSELKGREAFF.

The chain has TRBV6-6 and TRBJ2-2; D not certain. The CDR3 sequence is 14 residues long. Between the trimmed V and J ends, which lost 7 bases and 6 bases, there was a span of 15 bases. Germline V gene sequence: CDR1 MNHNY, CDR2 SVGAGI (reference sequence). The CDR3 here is CASTLTLDSGELFF. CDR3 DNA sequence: TGTGCCAGCACTCTAACCCTAGATTCCGGGGAGCTGTTTTTT.

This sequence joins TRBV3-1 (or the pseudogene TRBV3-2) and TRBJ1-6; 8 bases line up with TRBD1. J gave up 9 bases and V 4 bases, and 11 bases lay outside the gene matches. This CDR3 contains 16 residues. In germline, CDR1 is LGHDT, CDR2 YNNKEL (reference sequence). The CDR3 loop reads CASSPRQGTVLSPLHF. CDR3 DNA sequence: TGTGCCAGCAGCCCCCGACAGGGGACAGTTCTTTCACCCCTCCACTTT.

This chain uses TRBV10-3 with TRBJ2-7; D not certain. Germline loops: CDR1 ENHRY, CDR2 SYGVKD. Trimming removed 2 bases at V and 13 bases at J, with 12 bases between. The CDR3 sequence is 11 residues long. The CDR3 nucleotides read TGTGCCATCAGTGAGGGACGTCAGGTCTACTTC. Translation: CAISEGRQVYF.

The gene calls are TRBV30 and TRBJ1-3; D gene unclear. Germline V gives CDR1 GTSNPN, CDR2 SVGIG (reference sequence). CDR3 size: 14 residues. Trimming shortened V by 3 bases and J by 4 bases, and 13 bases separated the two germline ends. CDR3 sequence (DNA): TGTGCCTGGAGCCTGACGCGAAGGGGAAACACCATATATTTT. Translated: CAWSLTRRGNTIYF.

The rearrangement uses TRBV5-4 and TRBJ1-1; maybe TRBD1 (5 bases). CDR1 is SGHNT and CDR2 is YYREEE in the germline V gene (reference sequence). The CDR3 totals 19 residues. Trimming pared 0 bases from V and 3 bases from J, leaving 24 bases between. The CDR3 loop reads CASSLDGDVGLFGDTEAFF. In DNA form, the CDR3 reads TGTGCCAGCAGCTTGGATGGGGACGTCGGCCTTTTTGGGGACACTGAAGCTTTCTTT.

The DNA for the CDR3 is TGTGCCAGCAGCGGAACAGGGTATAATTCACCCCTCCACTTT. This translates into CASSGTGYNSPLHF. This chain uses TRBV3-1 (or the pseudogene TRBV3-2) with TRBJ1-6; D might be TRBD1 (6 bases). Trimming stripped 5 bases from V and 4 bases from J, with 9 bases between. CDR1 is LGHDT, CDR2 YNNKEL, per germline (reference sequence). This CDR3 region has 14 residues.

CDR3: CASSFSGQMNTEAFF. The CDR3 region has the DNA TGCGCCAGCAGCTTCTCTGGACAGATGAACACTGAAGCTTTCTTT. This chain connects TRBV5-1 to TRBJ1-1, with D possibly TRBD1 on 6 matching bases. The CDR3 has 15 residues. V was shortened by 2 bases and J by 0 bases, with 11 bases between the two germline ends. Germline V gene data show CDR1 as SGHRS and CDR2 as YFSETQ.

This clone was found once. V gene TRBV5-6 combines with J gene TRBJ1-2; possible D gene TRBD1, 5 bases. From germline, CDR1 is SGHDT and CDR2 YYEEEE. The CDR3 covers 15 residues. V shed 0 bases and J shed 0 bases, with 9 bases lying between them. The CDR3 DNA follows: TGTGCCAGCAGCTTGGCCGGGACCACTAACTATGGCTACACCTTC. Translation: CASSLAGTTNYGYTF.

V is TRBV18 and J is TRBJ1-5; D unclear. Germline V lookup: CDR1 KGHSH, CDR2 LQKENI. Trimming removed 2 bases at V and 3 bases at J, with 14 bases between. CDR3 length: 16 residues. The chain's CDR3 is CASSPKRLVDNQPQHF. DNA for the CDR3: TGTGCCAGCTCACCAAAACGACTGGTAGACAATCAGCCCCAGCATTTT.

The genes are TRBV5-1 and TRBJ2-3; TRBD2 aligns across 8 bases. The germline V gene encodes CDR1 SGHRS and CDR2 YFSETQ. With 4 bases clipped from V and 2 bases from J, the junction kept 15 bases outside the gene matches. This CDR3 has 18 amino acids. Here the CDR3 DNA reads TGCGCCAGCAGCGAACGAGCGGGGGCGGCACCGCACACAGATACGCAGTATTTT. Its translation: CASSERAGAAPHTDTQYF.

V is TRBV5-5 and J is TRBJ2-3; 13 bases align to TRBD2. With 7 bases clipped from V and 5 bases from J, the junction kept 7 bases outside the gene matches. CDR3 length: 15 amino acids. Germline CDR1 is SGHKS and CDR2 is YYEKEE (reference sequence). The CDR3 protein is CASSTSGGRVDTQYF. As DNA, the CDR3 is TGTGCCAGCTCGACTAGCGGGGGGAGGGTAGATACGCAGTATTTT.

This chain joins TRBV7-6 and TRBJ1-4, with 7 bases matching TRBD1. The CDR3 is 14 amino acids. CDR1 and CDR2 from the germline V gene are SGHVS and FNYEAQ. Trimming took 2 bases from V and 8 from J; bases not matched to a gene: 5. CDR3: CASSLWAGGEKLFF. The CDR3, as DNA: TGTGCCAGCAGCTTATGGGCAGGGGGGGAAAAACTGTTTTTT.

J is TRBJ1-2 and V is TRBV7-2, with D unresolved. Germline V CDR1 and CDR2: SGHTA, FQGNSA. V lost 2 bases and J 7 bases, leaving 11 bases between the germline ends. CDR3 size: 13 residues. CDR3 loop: CASSLSGSSGYTF. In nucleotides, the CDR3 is TGTGCCAGCAGCTTATCGGGTTCTTCTGGCTACACCTTC.

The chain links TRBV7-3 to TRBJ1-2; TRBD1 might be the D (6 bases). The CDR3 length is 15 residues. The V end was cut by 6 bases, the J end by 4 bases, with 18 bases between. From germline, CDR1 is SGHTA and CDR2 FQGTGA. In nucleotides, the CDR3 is TGTGCCAGCAGTCAGACGGACAGCCCATTCTATGGCTACACCTTC. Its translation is CASSQTDSPFYGYTF.

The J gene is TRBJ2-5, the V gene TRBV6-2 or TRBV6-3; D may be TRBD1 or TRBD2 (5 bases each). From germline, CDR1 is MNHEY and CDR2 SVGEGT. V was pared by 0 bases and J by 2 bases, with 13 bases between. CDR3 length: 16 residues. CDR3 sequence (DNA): TGTGCCAGCAGTTACTCGGGGACCCGACTACAAGAGACCCAGTACTTC. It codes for CASSYSGTRLQETQYF.

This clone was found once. CDR3 loop: CASSFRDRGGGNTIYF. DNA of the CDR3: TGTGCCAGCAGCTTCAGGGACAGGGGAGGTGGAAACACCATATATTTT. The chain is built from TRBV5-6 and TRBJ1-3, with 10 bases fitting TRBD1. Germline-derived CDR1 and CDR2 are SGHDT and YYEEEE. The V segment lost 2 bases and the J segment 3 bases; nucleotides outside the gene matches: 5. The CDR3 has 16 amino acids.

CDR3 sequence: CASTHLGGPMNTEAFF. The CDR3 bases are TGTGCCAGTACCCACCTGGGGGGGCCCATGAACACTGAAGCTTTCTTT. The chain joins TRBV19 to TRBJ1-1; D is possibly TRBD1 (6 bases). Germline assignment: CDR1 LNHDA and CDR2 SQIVND (reference sequence). CDR3 size: 16 residues. V lost 7 bases and J 0 bases, leaving 18 bases between the germline ends.

CDR3 in amino acids: CASTRGAGVNYGYTF. CDR3 coding DNA: TGTGCCAGCACCCGAGGGGCAGGGGTTAACTATGGCTACACCTTC. The chain joins TRBV3-1 (or the pseudogene TRBV3-2) to TRBJ1-2, with TRBD1 as a possible D gene (6 bases). This CDR3 region has 15 residues. The V gene's germline CDR1 is LGHDT and CDR2 YNNKEL (reference sequence). The V end was cut by 7 bases, the J end by 1 base, with 16 bases between.

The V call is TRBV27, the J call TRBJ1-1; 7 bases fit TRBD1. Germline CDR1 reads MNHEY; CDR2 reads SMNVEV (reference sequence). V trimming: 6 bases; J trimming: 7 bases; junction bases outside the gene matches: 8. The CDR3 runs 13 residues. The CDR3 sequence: CASSLRQGFEAFF. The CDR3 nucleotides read TGTGCCAGCAGCCTACGACAGGGCTTTGAAGCTTTCTTT.